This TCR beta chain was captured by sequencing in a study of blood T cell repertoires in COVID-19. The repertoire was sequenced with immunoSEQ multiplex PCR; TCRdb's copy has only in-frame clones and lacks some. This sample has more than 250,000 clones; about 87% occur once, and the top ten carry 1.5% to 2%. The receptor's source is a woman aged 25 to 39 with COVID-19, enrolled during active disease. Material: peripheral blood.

The CDR3 spells CASSEGQGWDEQYF. CDR3 in DNA: TGTGCCAGCAGTGAAGGGCAGGGTTGGGACGAGCAGTACTTC. The V and J genes are TRBV2 and TRBJ2-7; perhaps TRBD1 as D (5 bases). Trimming took off 1 base at V and 5 bases at J, with 12 bases between the two ends. Germline assignment: CDR1 SNHLY and CDR2 FYNNEI. There are 14 residues in the CDR3.